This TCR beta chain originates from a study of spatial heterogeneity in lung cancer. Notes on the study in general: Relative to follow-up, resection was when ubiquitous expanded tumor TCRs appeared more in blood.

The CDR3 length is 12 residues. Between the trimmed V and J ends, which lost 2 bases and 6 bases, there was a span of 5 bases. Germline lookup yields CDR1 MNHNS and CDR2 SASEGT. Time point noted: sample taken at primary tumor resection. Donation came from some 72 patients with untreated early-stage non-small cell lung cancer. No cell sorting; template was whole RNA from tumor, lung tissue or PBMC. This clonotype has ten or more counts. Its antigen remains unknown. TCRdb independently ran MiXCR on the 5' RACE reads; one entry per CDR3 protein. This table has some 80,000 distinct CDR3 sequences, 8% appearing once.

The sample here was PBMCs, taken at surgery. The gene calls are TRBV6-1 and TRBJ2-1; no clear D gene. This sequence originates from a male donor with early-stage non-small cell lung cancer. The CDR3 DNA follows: TGTGCCAGCAGTGAAATCGGCAATGAGCAGTTCTTC. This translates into CASSEIGNEQFF.